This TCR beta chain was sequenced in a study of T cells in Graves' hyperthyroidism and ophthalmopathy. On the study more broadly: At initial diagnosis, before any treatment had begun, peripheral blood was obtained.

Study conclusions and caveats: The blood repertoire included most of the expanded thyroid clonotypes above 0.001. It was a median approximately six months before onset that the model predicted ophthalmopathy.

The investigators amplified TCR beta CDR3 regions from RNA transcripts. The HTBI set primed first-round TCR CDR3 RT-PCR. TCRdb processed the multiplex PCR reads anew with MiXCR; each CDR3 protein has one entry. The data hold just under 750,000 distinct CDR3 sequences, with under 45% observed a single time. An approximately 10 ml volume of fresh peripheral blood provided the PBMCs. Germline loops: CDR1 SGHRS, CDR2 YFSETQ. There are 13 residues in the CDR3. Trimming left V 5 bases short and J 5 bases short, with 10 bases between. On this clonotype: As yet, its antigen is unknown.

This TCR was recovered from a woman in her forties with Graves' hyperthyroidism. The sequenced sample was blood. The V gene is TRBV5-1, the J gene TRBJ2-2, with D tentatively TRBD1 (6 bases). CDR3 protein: CASRLTGTGELFF. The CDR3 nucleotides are TGCGCCAGCAGATTGACAGGTACCGGGGAGCTGTTTTTT.